The entry below describes one T cell receptor beta chain. Its antigen is unknown. A junction end diverges from the germline sequence, so it may reflect a read error. Clones were sequenced by immunoSEQ multiplex PCR, and TCRdb holds only the in-frame ones, with some missing. The table has 84,000 or so clones, approximately 88% seen once; the top ten hold about 4.8%. This entry is derived from a study of T cell responses to AZD1222 COVID-19 vaccine. Study observations and caveats: At study baseline, merely roughly 6 AZD1222 recipients were seropositive. There were mostly white British donors and more females than males, and clonal diversity was possibly underestimated.

CDR3 length: 15 residues. The rearrangement uses TRBV5-3 and TRBJ2-7; the match to TRBD1 covers 7 bases. TRBV5-3 is an ORF, and what it does is uncertain. The source was peripheral blood, collected on day 0 of MenACWY control vaccination. The sequence was obtained from an adult in good health. CDR3 residues: CARSSAGTVSFEQYF. The CDR3 DNA follows: TGTGCCAGAAGCTCGGCCGGGACAGTATCCTTCGAGCAGTACTTC.